The next 27 T cell receptor beta chains were all read from a single sample in a study of early T cells in non-severe SARS-CoV-2 infection. Each CDR3 protein gets one entry after TCRdb re-called the 5' RACE reads with MiXCR. The sample holds 90,000 to 130,000 distinct CDR3 sequences, 9.5% to 13% seen once. The sequencing input was whole blood. These receptors came from an adult who was a healthcare worker with PCR-confirmed SARS-CoV-2 infection or an uninfected control (not recorded which).

The V and J genes are TRBV12-3 or TRBV12-4 and TRBJ2-2, with a weak D call TRBD2 (6 bases). This CDR3 is built from 16 residues. V was cut by 5 bases and J by 0 bases, with 13 bases left in between. Written as DNA, the CDR3 is TGTGCCAGCAGTGGAGGAGGGACCGCGAACACCGGGGAGCTGTTTTTT. It specifies CASSGGGTANTGELFF.

The CDR3 DNA follows: TGTGCCAGCAGTTCGCAGGGATTCGAGCAGTACTTC. As protein: CASSSQGFEQYF. The chain couples TRBV28 to TRBJ2-7; possibly TRBD1 for D (5 bases). The V end lost 4 bases, the J end lost 6 bases, and 10 bases lay between the germline ends. The CDR3 runs to 12 residues. Per germline, CDR1 MDHEN and CDR2 SYDVKM.

The chain couples TRBV29-1 to TRBJ2-5; 8 bases align to TRBD2. Unmatched junction bases numbered 9, after V lost 7 bases and J lost 5 bases. CDR3 length: 13 residues. CDR1 is SQVTM and CDR2 is ANQGSEA in the germline V gene. CDR3 nucleotides: TGCAGCGCTCGGGGGGGAGGGCAGGAGACCCAGTACTTC. Amino acids: CSARGGGQETQYF. Full variable domain (rest looked up from reference TRBV29-1 and TRBJ2-5): SAVISQKPSRDICQRGTSLTIQCQVDSQVTMMFWYRQQPGQSLTLIATANQGSEATYESGFVIDKFPISRPNLTFSTLTVSNMSPEDSSIYLCSARGGGQETQYFGPGTRLLVL.

The chain employs TRBV20-1 and TRBJ2-2, with D maybe TRBD1 (6 bases). The V end lost 6 bases, the J end lost 2 bases, and 10 bases lay between the germline ends. The CDR3 is made up of 13 amino acids. The V gene's germline CDR1 is DFQATT and CDR2 SNEGSKA (reference sequence). CDR3 protein: CSATGLNTGELFF. For the CDR3, the DNA is TGCAGTGCCACAGGGTTAAACACCGGGGAGCTGTTTTTT.

This sequence joins TRBV12-2 and TRBJ2-5; the tabulated D call, TRBD1, remains unverified against the DNA. TRBV12-2 is a pseudogene segment. The length of the CDR3 is 18 residues. CDR3 in amino acids: CASRLSLWGQPFWETQYF. The CDR3 nucleotides are TGTGCAAGTCGCTTATCGTTGTGGGGACAGCCGTTTTGGGAGACCCAGTACTTC.

The chain couples TRBV28 to TRBJ1-6, with D possibly being TRBD1 (5 bases). Between the trimmed V and J ends, which lost 6 bases and 9 bases, there was a span of 24 bases. The CDR3 has 17 residues. In germline, CDR1 is MDHEN, CDR2 SYDVKM. The CDR3 region has the DNA TGTGCCAGCAGATCGGGGCCCAGAACCCAAAAATTTTCACCCCTCCACTTT. Residues: CASRSGPRTQKFSPLHF.

The chain uses TRBV7-3 and TRBJ2-6, with D possibly being TRBD1 (6 bases). V was pared by 2 bases and J by 0 bases, with 17 bases between. CDR3 length: 19 residues. Germline assignment: CDR1 SGHTA and CDR2 FQGTGA. The CDR3 sequence is CASSLFAQQGYSGANVLTF. In nucleotides, the CDR3 is TGTGCCAGCAGCTTATTCGCCCAACAGGGCTACTCTGGGGCCAACGTCCTGACTTTC.

This clonotype showed up many times. The chain uses TRBV18 and TRBJ2-7; a weak D match, TRBD1 (6 bases). The length of the CDR3 is 14 residues. Trimming left V 2 bases short and J 3 bases short, with 11 bases between. Germline-derived CDR1 and CDR2 are KGHSH and LQKENI. CDR3 residues: CASSPIPGDYEQYF. The CDR3 DNA reads TGTGCCAGCTCACCAATTCCAGGGGACTACGAGCAGTACTTC.

In its sample, this clonotype was seen many times. This chain uses TRBV30 with TRBJ1-1, with D maybe TRBD1 (5 bases). The CDR3 length is 11 residues. Germline V gene data show CDR1 as GTSNPN and CDR2 as SVGIG (reference sequence). Between the trimmed V and J ends, which lost 7 bases and 1 base, there was a span of 7 bases. CDR3 sequence: CAFGTNTEAFF. Written as DNA, the CDR3 is TGTGCCTTCGGGACGAACACTGAAGCTTTCTTT.

CDR3 sequence: CASSLWTTNTEAFF. The CDR3 DNA sequence: TGCGCCAGCAGCTTATGGACCACGAACACTGAAGCTTTCTTT. The chain has TRBV5-1 and TRBJ1-1, with D unclear. The germline gives CDR1 SGHRS, CDR2 YFSETQ. Trimming cost V 2 bases and J 1 base, with 9 bases left between them. This CDR3 contains 14 residues.

A word on this clonotype: A read error may explain this, as a much larger clone is one base away. J is TRBJ2-5 and V is TRBV11-2; tentatively, D is TRBD1 (6 bases). CDR1 and CDR2 (germline): SGHAT, FQNNGV. This CDR3 is built from 15 residues. CDR3: CASSFDGSEGETQDF. Written as DNA, the CDR3 is TGTGCCAGCAGCTTCGATGGATCTGAGGGGGAGACCCAGGACTTC.

This clonotype was found a few times. This chain joins TRBV5-1 and TRBJ2-7, with a possible D match to TRBD1 (6 bases). V was trimmed by 4 bases and J by 5 bases, leaving 13 bases between them. The CDR3 runs to 13 residues. Per the germline V gene, CDR1 is SGHRS and CDR2 is YFSETQ. In nucleotides, the CDR3 is TGCGCCAGCAGCGGGGACACGTCGGACGAGCAGTACTTC. Its protein is CASSGDTSDEQYF.

A note on this clonotype: The junction departs from the called germline gene at one end, perhaps through a read error. The V gene is TRBV7-7, the J gene TRBJ2-2; TRBD2 aligns across 13 bases. Germline V gene sequence: CDR1 SSHAT, CDR2 FNYEAQ (reference sequence). This CDR3 comprises 15 residues. The CDR3 reads CASSQLAGGPGELFF. DNA of the CDR3: TGTGCTAGCAGCCAACTAGCGGGAGGGCCCGGGGAGCTGTTTTTT.

The genes are TRBV11-3 and TRBJ2-1, with 7 bases aligning to TRBD1. The CDR3 has 14 amino acids. Germline lookup yields CDR1 SGHNT and CDR2 YENEEA. V was clipped by 5 bases and J by 4 bases; unmatched bases: 5. The CDR3 loop reads CASSPQTGYNEQFF. CDR3 bases: TGTGCCAGCAGCCCCCAGACAGGGTACAATGAGCAGTTCTTC.

This clonotype was recorded at least ten times. The chain couples TRBV9 to TRBJ2-3, with 7 bases that match TRBD2. Germline values: CDR1 SGDLS, CDR2 YYNGEE. Trimming removed 4 bases from V and 2 bases from J; junction bases left unmatched: 13. This CDR3 has 17 amino acids. The CDR3 DNA reads as TGTGCCAGCAGCCCCCGAGGGTGGAGCGGGGTCACAGATACGCAGTATTTT. Amino acids: CASSPRGWSGVTDTQYF. Complete variable domain (other parts from reference TRBV9 and TRBJ2-3): DSGVTQTPKHLITATGQRVTLRCSPRSGDLSVYWYQQSLDQGLQFLIQYYNGEERAKGNILERFSAQQFPDLHSELNLSSLELGDSALYFCASSPRGWSGVTDTQYFGPGTRLTVL.

This clonotype was seen ten or more times. The rearrangement uses TRBV19 and TRBJ2-3; tentative D call: TRBD2 (6 bases). V lost 7 bases and J lost 1, with 21 bases in between. The V gene's germline CDR1 is LNHDA and CDR2 SQIVND (reference sequence). This CDR3 is 17 amino acids long. The CDR3 spells CASTSSGTPAGTDTQYF. For the CDR3, the DNA is TGTGCCAGTACCTCCTCCGGGACTCCTGCTGGCACAGATACGCAGTATTTT.

This clonotype occurred many times. The chain carries TRBV29-1 and TRBJ1-5; D remains unclear. Trimming cost V 4 bases and J 3 bases, with 7 bases left between them. The CDR3 has 12 amino acids. Per the germline V gene, CDR1 is SQVTM and CDR2 is ANQGSEA. This CDR3 reads CSVAENNQPQHF. The CDR3 DNA follows: TGCAGCGTTGCGGAAAACAATCAGCCCCAGCATTTT.

CDR3 coding DNA: TGCGCCAGCAGCCAAGATGCCGGAAACACCATATATTTT. As protein: CASSQDAGNTIYF. V and J are TRBV4-1 and TRBJ1-3; D ambiguous. The length of the CDR3 is 13 residues. CDR1 is MGHRA and CDR2 is YSYEKL in the germline V gene. The V and J ends lost 0 bases and 4 bases respectively, with 4 bases between them.

This rearrangement joins TRBV12-5 to TRBJ2-1; D is uncertain. Per the germline V gene, CDR1 is LGHNT and CDR2 is FRNRAP. This CDR3 contains 14 residues. V dropped 1 base and J dropped 4 bases, with 8 bases sitting between them. The CDR3 DNA reads TGTGCTAGTGGTTTGGGGACCGATTACAATGAGCAGTTCTTC. Its translation: CASGLGTDYNEQFF.

In this sample, this clonotype turned up a few times. V and J are TRBV12-5 and TRBJ2-6; D might be TRBD1 or TRBD2, each matching 5 bases. Germline V gene sequence: CDR1 LGHNT, CDR2 FRNRAP. The V end was cut by 3 bases, the J end by 0 bases, with 12 bases between. This CDR3 is built from 17 residues. CDR3 in DNA: TGTGCTAGTGGTTTATGGGCAGGGACCTCTGGGGCCAACGTCCTGACTTTC. Amino acids: CASGLWAGTSGANVLTF.

This clonotype was recorded a few times. The DNA is omitted, as the CDR3 cannot be located on it reliably, and the CDR3 follows TCRdb's listing. The chain couples TRBV7-2 to TRBJ1-1; the table's D call of TRBD1 was not tested on the DNA. CDR1 is SGHTA, CDR2 FQGNSA, per germline. Both ends counted, the CDR3 spans 14 residues. The CDR3 here is CASWAGGARTEALF.

By frequency in the sample, this clonotype is medium-sized. The CDR3 region is CSVDTDTQYF. As DNA, the CDR3 is TGCAGCGTTGACACAGATACGCAGTATTTT. The chain is built from TRBV29-1 and TRBJ2-3; D is undetermined. V was cut by 3 bases and J by 2 bases, with 0 bases left in between. This CDR3 contains 10 residues. CDR1 and CDR2 from the germline V gene are SQVTM and ANQGSEA.

This clonotype has a handful of counts. The gene calls are TRBV9 and TRBJ2-1, with 9 bases lining up with TRBD2. The CDR3 covers 18 residues. The germline gives CDR1 SGDLS, CDR2 YYNGEE. V shed 0 bases and J 6 bases; nucleotides not matched to a gene: 13. The CDR3 DNA is TGTGCCAGCAGCGTAGGGTTACTAGCGGGTCCGGTGTCCAATGAGCAGTTCTTC. Translating it yields CASSVGLLAGPVSNEQFF.

The gene calls are TRBV2 and TRBJ2-3; 9 bases align to TRBD2. CDR3 length equals 16 residues. The V segment lost 6 bases and the J segment 0 bases; nucleotides outside the gene matches: 7. Germline loops: CDR1 SNHLY, CDR2 FYNNEI. The CDR3 DNA reads TGTGCCAGCAGAACCCCGGGACTAGCTAGCACAGATACGCAGTATTTT. Amino acids: CASRTPGLASTDTQYF.

This clonotype was observed many times. This chain connects TRBV27 to TRBJ1-5; D unresolved. CDR1 is MNHEY and CDR2 is SMNVEV in the germline V gene (reference sequence). The CDR3 sequence is 14 residues long. Between the trimmed V and J ends, which lost 2 bases and 0 bases, there was a span of 5 bases. This CDR3 is CASSLRDSNQPQHF. For the CDR3, the DNA is TGTGCCAGCAGTTTACGGGATAGCAATCAGCCCCAGCATTTT.

The rearrangement uses TRBV5-1 and TRBJ2-2, with a possible D match to TRBD1 (5 bases). The CDR3 length is 15 residues. V was trimmed by 0 bases and J by 1 base, leaving 7 bases between them. Germline CDR1 is SGHRS and CDR2 is YFSETQ. The CDR3 bases are TGCGCCAGCAGCTTGGGACAGAAGAACACCGGGGAGCTGTTTTTT. Translated, it gives CASSLGQKNTGELFF. Full variable domain (remainder filled in from reference TRBV5-1 and TRBJ2-2): KAGVTQTPRYLIKTRGQQVTLSCSPISGHRSVSWYQQTPGQGLQFLFEYFSETQRNKGNFPGRFSGRQFSNSRSEMNVSTLELGDSALYLCASSLGQKNTGELFFGEGSRLTVL.

The chain has TRBV29-1 and TRBJ2-7, with D possibly TRBD2 on 5 matching bases. Germline CDR1 reads SQVTM; CDR2 reads ANQGSEA. This CDR3 contains 14 residues. Deletions cut 4 bases from V and 3 bases from J, with 16 bases between. The DNA of the CDR3 is TGCAGCGTTGGGCCAGGACTGCACCTCTACGAGCAGTACTTC. It yields the protein CSVGPGLHLYEQYF.